This TCR beta chain is from a study of cytomegalovirus exposure and HLA in healthy donors (dated by TCRdb to 2015 to 2018). Regarding the complete study: According to a later analysis, the roughly 120 validation repertoires were produced on the same platform as the roughly 700 repertoires of the first cohort. The study was designed to test whether signatures of past pathogen exposure could be identified by cataloging public T cell receptors. A separate validation cohort of about 110 different subjects was used in addition to the roughly 620-subject first cohort. To predict cytomegalovirus infection status, the study brought together high-throughput TCR immunosequencing, statistical association of individual TCRs with disease status, and machine learning.

V loses 7 bases at its end and J loses 1 base; junction bases beyond the gene matches: 6. CDR1 MGHRA and CDR2 YSYEKL are derived from the germline V gene. Including cysteine and phenylalanine, the CDR3 has 15 amino acids. Only CDR3 DNA is held: 45 bases, read in frame from base 1. General findings and caveats noted by the study authors: In the study, some 180 TCR beta chains were listed as associated with cytomegalovirus. Of the cluster scores, about 94% were above 0 in a later analysis, which found that TCRs clustered in the first cohort also tended to co-occur in the approximately 120 validation repertoires. It was suggested by the authors that the approach could potentially be generalized to other disease states and immunological phenotypes. While some public TCRs were present in many individuals, most TCR sequences turned up only very rarely across donors. Three of the identified cytomegalovirus-associated TCR beta chains were confirmed in vitro to be specific for cytomegalovirus antigens. In both the original and validation cohorts, the classifier was reported to diagnose cytomegalovirus status with high specificity and sensitivity. The validation cohort had no HLA typing available for a later analysis, so co-occurrence within that cohort was assessed over all 130 or so repertoires.

Library prep was done by the immunoSEQ multiplex PCR assay. The authors processed their data as follows. A statistical classification framework was built to diagnose cytomegalovirus status from the catalog of TCR beta chain sequences. Drawn from immuneACCESS, this table holds only the in-frame rearrangements with V and J called that TCRdb kept. Clones are partly lost; checked studies trace under half to an unresolved V gene and leave the rest unexplained. Clone size and V and J calls were adopted from that table, with D and trimming inferred from the DNA. The sample yields roughly 80,000 clones; 85% to 95% were counted once. Approximately 0.7% of the sample is taken by the ten largest. Donors formed part of the validation cohort, which comprised about 120 subjects and was distinct from the first cohort of under 850 subjects. Worth noting for this clone: Its antigen target is currently unknown. No quality values exist for individual bases; no much larger clone is one base distant.

Recombination joined TRBV4-1 with TRBJ2-2; 7 central bases correspond to TRBD2. This sequence was found in a man aged 18-30 years in good health and CMV-seronegative. The sequenced sample consisted of PBMCs. The CDR3 in this case is CASTDPGGNTGELFF. The DNA is as follows: TGCGCCAGCACCGATCCGGGAGGGAACACCGGGGAGCTGTTTTTT.